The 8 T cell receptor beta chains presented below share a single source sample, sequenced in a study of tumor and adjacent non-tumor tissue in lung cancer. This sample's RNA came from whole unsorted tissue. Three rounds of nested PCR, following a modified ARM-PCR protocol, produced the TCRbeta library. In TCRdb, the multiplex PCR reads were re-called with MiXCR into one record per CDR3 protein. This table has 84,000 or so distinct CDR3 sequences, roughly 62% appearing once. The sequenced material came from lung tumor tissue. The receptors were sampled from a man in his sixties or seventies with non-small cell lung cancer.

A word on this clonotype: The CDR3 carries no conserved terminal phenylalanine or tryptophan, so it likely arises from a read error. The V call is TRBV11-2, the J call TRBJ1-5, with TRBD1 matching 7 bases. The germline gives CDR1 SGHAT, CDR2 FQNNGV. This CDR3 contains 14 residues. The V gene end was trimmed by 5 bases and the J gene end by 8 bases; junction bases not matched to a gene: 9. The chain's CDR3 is CASSGDRGTEPQHI. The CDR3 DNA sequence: TGTGCCAGCAGCGGGGACAGAGGGACAGAGCCCCAGCATATT.

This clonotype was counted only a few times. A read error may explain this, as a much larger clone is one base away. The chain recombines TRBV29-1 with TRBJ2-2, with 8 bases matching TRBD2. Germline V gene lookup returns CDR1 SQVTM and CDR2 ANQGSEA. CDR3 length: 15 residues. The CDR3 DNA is TGCAGCGTTATTGAACTAGCGGAATCCACCGGGGAGCTGTCTTTT. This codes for CSVIELAESTGELSF.

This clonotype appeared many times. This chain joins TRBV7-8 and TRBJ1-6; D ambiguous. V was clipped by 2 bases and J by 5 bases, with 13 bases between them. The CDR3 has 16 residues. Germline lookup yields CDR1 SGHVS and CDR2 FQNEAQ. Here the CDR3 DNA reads TGTGCCAGCAGCTTAAATAACCTGCCAAATAATTCACCCCTCCACTTT. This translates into CASSLNNLPNNSPLHF.

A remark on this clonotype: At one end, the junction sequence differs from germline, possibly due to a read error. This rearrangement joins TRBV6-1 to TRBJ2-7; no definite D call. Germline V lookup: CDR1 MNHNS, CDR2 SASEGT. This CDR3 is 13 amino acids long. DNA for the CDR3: TGTGCCAGCAGTCTTGACGGTTTCTACGAGCAGTGCTTC. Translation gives CASSLDGFYEQCF.

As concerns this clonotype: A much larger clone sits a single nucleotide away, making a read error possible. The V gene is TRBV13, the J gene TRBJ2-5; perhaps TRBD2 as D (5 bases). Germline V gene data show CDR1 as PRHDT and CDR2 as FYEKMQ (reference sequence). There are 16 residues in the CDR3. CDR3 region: CASSQKSTLGRESQYF. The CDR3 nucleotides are TGTGCCAGCAGCCAAAAATCGACCCTAGGGAGAGAGAGCCAGTACTTC. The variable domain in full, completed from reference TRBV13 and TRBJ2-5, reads AAGVIQSPRHLIKEKRETATLKCYPIPRHDTVYWYQQGPGQDPQFLISFYEKMQSDKGSIPDRFSAQQFSDYHSELNMSSLELGDSALYFCASSQKSTLGRESQYFGPGTRLLVL.

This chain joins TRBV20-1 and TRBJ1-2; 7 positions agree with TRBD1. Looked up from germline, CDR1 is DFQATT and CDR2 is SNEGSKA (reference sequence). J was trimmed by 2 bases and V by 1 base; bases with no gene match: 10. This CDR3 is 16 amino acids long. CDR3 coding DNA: TGCAGTGCTAGAGTGGTCCAGACAGGGACGAACTATGGCTACACCTTC. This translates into CSARVVQTGTNYGYTF.

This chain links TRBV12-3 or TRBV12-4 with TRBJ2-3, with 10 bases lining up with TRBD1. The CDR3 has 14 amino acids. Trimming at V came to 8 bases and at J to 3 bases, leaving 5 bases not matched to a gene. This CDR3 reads CASCRQGATDTQYF. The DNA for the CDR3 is TGTGCCAGCTGCAGACAGGGGGCAACAGATACGCAGTATTTT.

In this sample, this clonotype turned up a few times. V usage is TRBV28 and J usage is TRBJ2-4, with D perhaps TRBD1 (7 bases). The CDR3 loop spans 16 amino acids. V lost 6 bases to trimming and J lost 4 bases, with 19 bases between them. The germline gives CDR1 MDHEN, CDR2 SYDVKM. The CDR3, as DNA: TGTGCCAGCAGCCCACCCAGGGGGGTCGAAAAAAACATTCAGTACTTC. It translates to CASSPPRGVEKNIQYF.